This T cell receptor beta chain was observed in a study of type 1 regulatory T cells. The CDR3 covers 12 residues. CDR1 MNHNS and CDR2 SASEGT come from the germline V gene. Regarding the study as a whole: Compared with non-Tr1 cells, Tr1 cells showed a narrower TCR repertoire.

Only a few counts were recorded for this clonotype. Its antigen is currently unknown. The junction departs from the called germline gene at one end, perhaps through a read error. TCRdb reprocessed the reads via MiXCR and lists one record per CDR3 protein. The profile shows tens of thousands of distinct CDR3 sequences, roughly 20% of them singletons. V gene TRBV6-1 combines with J gene TRBJ2-3; TRBD2 matches 7 bases. The sample taken for sequencing was cultured type 1 regulatory T (Tr1) cells, either the whole culture or a sorted fraction (not recorded which). This clonotype originated in a human donor in good health. In DNA, the CDR3 is TGTGCCAGCAGTGAAGTCCGAGCGGGACGAATTTTT. This encodes CASSEVRAGRIF.